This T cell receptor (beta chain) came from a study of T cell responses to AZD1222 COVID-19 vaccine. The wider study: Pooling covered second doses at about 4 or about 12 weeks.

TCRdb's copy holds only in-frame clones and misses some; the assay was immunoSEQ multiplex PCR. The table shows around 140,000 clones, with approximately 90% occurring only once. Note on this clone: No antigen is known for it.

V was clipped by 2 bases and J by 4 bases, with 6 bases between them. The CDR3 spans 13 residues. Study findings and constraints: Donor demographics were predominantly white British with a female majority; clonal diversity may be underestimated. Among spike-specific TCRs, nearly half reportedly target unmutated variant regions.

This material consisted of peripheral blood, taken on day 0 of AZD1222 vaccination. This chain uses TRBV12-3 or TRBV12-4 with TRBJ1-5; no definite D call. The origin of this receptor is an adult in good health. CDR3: CASSLRPNQPQHF. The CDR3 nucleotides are TGTGCCAGCAGTTTAAGGCCAAATCAGCCCCAGCATTTT.